The clone carrying this T cell receptor (beta chain) came up many times. Its target is unknown. J lost 5 bases, V lost 5 bases, and 4 bases had no gene match. The CDR3 runs to 14 residues. The data originate from a study of CD8 T cells in ankylosing spondylitis. Broader study findings: Existing reports had already noted some motif variants in reactive arthritis synovial fluid and blood. A motif of several highly homologous TCR beta variants was seen as apparently characteristic of ankylosing spondylitis blood. Within peripheral blood, clones linked to disease were CD8+ and relatively rare. Significant enrichment of disease-linked clones was reported in matched ankylosing spondylitis synovial fluid.

Quantitative 5'-RACE with molecular barcodes generated TCR beta libraries. TCRdb ran MiXCR on the 5' RACE reads and lists one entry per CDR3 protein. Of 700,000 or so distinct CDR3 sequences listed, 15% to 20% are singletons. Specimen: blood, either unsorted or a sorted T cell fraction (not recorded which). The chain is built from TRBV12-3 or TRBV12-4 and TRBJ2-2; 8 nucleotides agree with TRBD2. The TCR sequence derives from a male donor with ankylosing spondylitis. CDR3 protein: CASSVSGSTGELFF. Here the CDR3 DNA reads TGTGCCAGCAGTGTCAGCGGGAGTACCGGGGAGCTGTTTTTT.